A selection of T cell receptor beta chains follows, all from one sample in a study of regulatory T cells in long-lasting Graves disease. Each CDR3 protein gets one entry after TCRdb re-called the multiplex PCR reads with MiXCR. The data contain a few hundred thousand distinct CDR3 sequences, approximately 23% of them singletons. Sequencing was performed on peripheral blood mononuclear cells (PBMCs), taken when the disease was refractory, from a patient treated with antithyroid drugs. The source is a woman aged 40 to 50 with Graves disease. Each CDR3 is given with its conserved first and last residue. The order of the fields is clone size, J gene, V gene, D gene, CDR3 protein, CDR3 DNA. The D gene is left open where the match is weak. Rows may omit the clone size; those that give it use once, few, many or a size class.

size: many
J: TRBJ2-7
V: TRBV11-2
D: NA
CDR3: CASSLDRPQSSYEQYF
DNA: TGTGCCAGCAGCTTAGATCGGCCACAGAGCTCCTACGAGCAGTACTTC

size: many
J: TRBJ2-5
V: TRBV28
D: TRBD2
CDR3: CASSYEREEVWETQYF
DNA: TGTGCCAGCAGTTACGAGCGGGAAGAGGTTTGGGAGACCCAGTACTTC

size: NA
J: TRBJ1-1
V: TRBV6-2/TRBV6-3
D: NA
CDR3: CAGKPGSRGTEAFF
DNA: TGTGCCGGCAAACCGGGATCCCGGGGCACTGAAGCTTTCTTT

size: NA
J: TRBJ2-7
V: TRBV20-1
D: NA
CDR3: CSARDNELNYEQYF
DNA: TGCAGTGCTAGAGATAACGAGCTGAACTACGAGCAGTACTTC

size: many
J: TRBJ2-5
V: TRBV3-1
D: TRBD1
CDR3: CASSHQTRGPETQYF
DNA: TGTGCCAGCAGCCATCAAACAAGGGGGCCAGAGACCCAGTACTTC

size: many
J: TRBJ2-2
V: TRBV6-1
D: TRBD1
CDR3: CASSEAGQGAGELFF
DNA: TGTGCCAGCAGTGAAGCGGGACAGGGAGCCGGGGAGCTGTTTTTT

size: few
J: TRBJ2-1
V: TRBV7-3
D: NA
CDR3: CASSLTGGNEQFF
DNA: TGTGCCAGCAGCTTAACAGGGGGGAATGAGCAGTTCTTC

size: NA
J: TRBJ2-2
V: TRBV19
D: TRBD2
CDR3: CASSIVVAGVLTGELFF
DNA: TGTGCCAGTAGTATAGTGGTAGCGGGAGTTTTGACCGGGGAGCTGTTTTTT

size: NA
J: TRBJ2-7
V: TRBV5-1
D: NA
CDR3: CASSLDRLYYEQYF
DNA: TGCGCCAGCAGCTTGGACCGCCTGTACTACGAGCAGTACTTC

size: many
J: TRBJ2-5
V: TRBV2
D: TRBD2
CDR3: CASSVPLAVQETQYF
DNA: TGTGCCAGCAGTGTCCCCCTAGCGGTTCAAGAGACCCAGTACTTC

size: NA
J: TRBJ2-7
V: TRBV11-3
D: NA
CDR3: CASSSNVTYEQYF
DNA: TGTGCCAGCAGCTCCAACGTTACCTACGAGCAGTACTTC

size: many
J: TRBJ2-7
V: TRBV12-3/TRBV12-4
D: NA
CDR3: CASSSPEGYEQYF
DNA: TGTGCCAGCAGTTCTCCCGAGGGTTACGAGCAGTACTTC

size: many
J: TRBJ2-7
V: TRBV28
D: NA
CDR3: CASSYYEQYF
DNA: TGTGCCAGCAGCTACTACGAGCAGTACTTC

size: many
J: TRBJ2-2
V: TRBV28
D: TRBD2
CDR3: CASTPGRLAGVRWTGELFF
DNA: TGTGCCAGCACTCCCGGGAGACTAGCGGGAGTAAGGTGGACCGGGGAGCTGTTTTTT

size: few
J: TRBJ1-5
V: TRBV14
D: NA
CDR3: CASSQADYQPQHF
DNA: TGTGCCAGCAGCCAAGCCGATTATCAGCCCCAGCATTTT

size: NA
J: TRBJ1-2
V: TRBV12-3/TRBV12-4
D: NA
CDR3: CASRGSWVDGYTF
DNA: TGTGCCAGCAGGGGATCCTGGGTGGATGGCTACACCTTC

size: many
J: TRBJ2-2
V: TRBV10-2
D: NA
CDR3: CASTPPNTGELFF
DNA: TGCGCCAGCACCCCTCCTAACACCGGGGAGCTGTTTTTT

size: many
J: TRBJ1-1
V: TRBV10-2
D: NA
CDR3: CASRTDINTEAFF
DNA: TGCGCCAGCAGAACGGACATAAACACTGAAGCTTTCTTT

size: many
J: TRBJ1-1
V: TRBV10-3
D: NA
CDR3: CAISERRLNTEAFF
DNA: TGTGCCATCAGTGAGAGGCGGCTAAACACTGAAGCTTTCTTT

size: many
J: TRBJ1-1
V: TRBV3-1
D: TRBD1
CDR3: CASSYQTGEAFF
DNA: TGTGCCAGCAGCTACCAGACAGGGGAAGCTTTCTTT

size: many
J: TRBJ2-7
V: TRBV28
D: NA
CDR3: CASSALLGTASYEQYF
DNA: TGTGCCAGCAGTGCGCTCCTCGGGACGGCATCCTACGAGCAGTACTTC

size: many
J: TRBJ2-7
V: TRBV7-9
D: NA
CDR3: CASSLVLKPDYHEQYF
DNA: TGTGCCAGCAGCTTAGTCCTGAAGCCGGATTACCACGAGCAGTACTTC

size: NA
J: TRBJ2-1
V: TRBV2
D: TRBD2
CDR3: CASSDLGASGPRETQFF
DNA: TGTGCCAGCAGTGATTTAGGGGCTAGCGGGCCTAGGGAGACTCAGTTCTTC

size: many
J: TRBJ1-2
V: TRBV28
D: NA
CDR3: CASSLQTGYGYTF
DNA: TGTGCCAGCAGTTTACAGACAGGCTATGGCTACACCTTC

size: few
J: TRBJ2-5
V: TRBV20-1
D: TRBD2
CDR3: CSARIDPGGKETQYF
DNA: TGCAGTGCTAGAATCGATCCGGGGGGTAAAGAGACCCAGTACTTC

size: NA
J: TRBJ2-3
V: TRBV29-1
D: NA
CDR3: CSVEGPPGVRTDTQYF
DNA: TGCAGCGTTGAAGGCCCCCCCGGGGTTCGCACAGATACGCAGTATTTT

size: NA
J: TRBJ1-1
V: TRBV5-1
D: NA
CDR3: CASSFGVDTEAFF
DNA: TGCGCCAGCAGCTTCGGGGTAGACACTGAAGCTTTCTTT

size: few
J: TRBJ2-1
V: TRBV20-1
D: TRBD2
CDR3: CSARDITSGYNEQFF
DNA: TGCAGTGCTAGAGATATTACTAGCGGATACAATGAGCAGTTCTTC

size: NA
J: TRBJ2-7
V: TRBV10-3
D: NA
CDR3: CAAQVGGEQYF
DNA: TGTGCCGCCCAGGTGGGGGGTGAGCAGTACTTC

size: once
J: TRBJ2-5
V: TRBV20-1
D: TRBD2
CDR3: CSAELAGVQETQYF
DNA: TGCAGTGCTGAGCTAGCGGGAGTACAAGAGACCCAGTACTTC

size: few
J: TRBJ2-3
V: TRBV20-1
D: NA
CDR3: CSARPIRGGTDTQYF
DNA: TGCAGTGCTAGACCCATAAGGGGCGGCACAGATACGCAGTATTTT

size: NA
J: TRBJ2-5
V: TRBV19
D: NA
CDR3: CASSMWGGETQYF
DNA: TGTGCCAGTAGTATGTGGGGAGGAGAGACCCAGTACTTC

size: NA
J: TRBJ1-6
V: TRBV6-5
D: NA
CDR3: CASSYSTGHYNSPLHF
DNA: TGTGCCAGCAGTTACTCAACTGGCCACTATAATTCACCCCTCCACTTT

size: NA
J: TRBJ2-7
V: TRBV11-2
D: NA
CDR3: CASSPGWLYEQYF
DNA: TGTGCCAGCAGCCCCGGGTGGTTATACGAGCAGTACTTC

size: NA
J: TRBJ2-7
V: TRBV28
D: NA
CDR3: CASSQDPRDDQPYF
DNA: TGTGCCAGCAGCCAAGACCCCCGGGACGACCAACCGTACTTC

size: many
J: TRBJ1-1
V: TRBV27
D: NA
CDR3: CASFMNTEAFF
DNA: TGTGCCAGTTTCATGAACACTGAAGCTTTCTTT

size: many
J: TRBJ2-5
V: TRBV7-9
D: NA
CDR3: CASSPFRGGADQETQYF
DNA: TGTGCCAGCAGCCCCTTCCGAGGGGGGGCGGACCAAGAGACCCAGTACTTC

size: few
J: TRBJ2-5
V: TRBV19
D: TRBD1
CDR3: CASSFRTGAETQYF
DNA: TGTGCCAGTAGTTTCCGGACAGGGGCAGAGACCCAGTACTTC

size: few
J: TRBJ2-7
V: TRBV12-3/TRBV12-4
D: NA
CDR3: CASSLSLLYEQYF
DNA: TGTGCCAGCAGTTTAAGCTTACTCTACGAGCAGTACTTC

size: many
J: TRBJ2-5
V: TRBV29-1
D: NA
CDR3: CSVEIFRGPGRTQYF
DNA: TGCAGCGTTGAGATTTTCCGGGGACCTGGGCGGACCCAGTACTTC

size: NA
J: TRBJ2-1
V: TRBV28
D: TRBD2
CDR3: CASSSLAGEGYNEQFF
DNA: TGTGCCAGCAGTTCCTTAGCGGGAGAAGGGTACAATGAGCAGTTCTTC

size: many
J: TRBJ1-5
V: TRBV7-8
D: TRBD1
CDR3: CASSQGQGSQPQHF
DNA: TGTGCCAGCAGCCAAGGACAGGGTAGTCAGCCCCAGCATTTT

size: many
J: TRBJ2-5
V: TRBV7-3
D: NA
CDR3: CASSPSGTLVETQYF
DNA: TGTGCCAGCAGCCCTTCCGGGACACTCGTAGAGACCCAGTACTTC

size: NA
J: TRBJ1-5
V: TRBV28
D: NA
CDR3: CASSYRYRESNQPQHF
DNA: TGTGCCAGCAGTTATCGCTACAGGGAGAGCAATCAGCCCCAGCATTTT

size: NA
J: TRBJ2-1
V: TRBV5-5
D: NA
CDR3: CASSPFSGVEQFF
DNA: TGTGCCAGCAGCCCGTTTTCTGGGGTTGAGCAGTTCTTC

size: NA
J: TRBJ2-6
V: TRBV7-3
D: NA
CDR3: CASSLRGSQLSGANVLTF
DNA: TGTGCCAGCAGCTTAAGGGGCAGCCAACTCTCTGGGGCCAACGTCCTGACTTTC

size: few
J: TRBJ1-1
V: TRBV20-1
D: NA
CDR3: CSARVVIEAFF
DNA: TGCAGTGCTAGAGTAGTTATTGAAGCTTTCTTT

size: many
J: TRBJ2-5
V: TRBV20-1
D: NA
CDR3: CSARQGVYQETQYF
DNA: TGCAGTGCTAGACAAGGAGTGTACCAAGAGACCCAGTACTTC

size: few
J: TRBJ2-5
V: TRBV12-3/TRBV12-4
D: TRBD2
CDR3: CASSLETPGLAGARETQYF
DNA: TGTGCCAGCAGTTTAGAAACTCCGGGACTAGCGGGAGCGCGGGAGACCCAGTACTTC

size: once
J: TRBJ1-3
V: TRBV28
D: NA
CDR3: CASTPTGLGNTVYF
DNA: TGTGCCAGCACCCCGACCGGGCTCGGAAACACCGTATATTTT

size: NA
J: TRBJ2-1
V: TRBV2
D: TRBD1
CDR3: CASRHPGQGASEQFF
DNA: TGTGCCAGCAGACACCCGGGACAGGGGGCAAGTGAGCAGTTCTTC

size: NA
J: TRBJ2-1
V: TRBV6-2/TRBV6-3
D: NA
CDR3: CASSYSNPSGRPNGNEQFF
DNA: TGTGCCAGCAGTTACTCGAACCCCTCGGGGAGGCCGAATGGGAATGAGCAGTTCTTC

size: few
J: TRBJ2-2
V: TRBV5-1
D: NA
CDR3: CASSATEFTGELFF
DNA: TGCGCCAGCAGCGCGACAGAATTTACCGGGGAGCTGTTTTTT

size: once
J: TRBJ1-3
V: TRBV9
D: NA
CDR3: CASSVGHPSGNTIYF
DNA: TGCGCCAGCAGCGTCGGACATCCGTCTGGAAACACCATATATTTT

size: few
J: TRBJ1-2
V: TRBV5-8
D: NA
CDR3: CASSSASSYGYTF
DNA: TGTGCCAGCAGCTCGGCCTCAAGTTATGGCTACACCTTC

size: few
J: TRBJ2-7
V: TRBV29-1
D: TRBD1
CDR3: CSVEGQGAAHEQYF
DNA: TGCAGCGTTGAAGGACAGGGGGCGGCTCACGAGCAGTACTTC

size: few
J: TRBJ2-2
V: TRBV28
D: NA
CDR3: CASSWGANTGELFF
DNA: TGTGCCAGCAGTTGGGGGGCGAACACCGGGGAGCTGTTTTTT